This T cell receptor beta chain is from a study of CD8 T cells in Susac syndrome. It was with random hexamers that roughly 0.5 to 1 ug RNA was reverse transcribed. With immunoSEQ multiplex PCR, TCR beta CDR3 was amplified across 54 Vbeta and 13 Jbeta. In TCRdb, the immunoSEQ multiplex PCR reads were re-called with MiXCR into one record per CDR3 protein. Of some 150,000 distinct CDR3 sequences listed, 85% to 95% are singletons. CDR3 length: 13 amino acids. Between the trimmed V and J ends, which lost 3 bases and 4 bases, there was a span of 10 bases. CDR1 LGHDT and CDR2 YNNKEL come from the germline V gene (reference sequence).

Material: CD4+ T cells from PBMCs. The TCR sequence derives from a human donor with Susac syndrome. The chain recombines TRBV3-1 with TRBJ2-7; weak D call: TRBD1 (6 bases). This CDR3 is CASSHNQGYEQYF. CDR3 bases: TGTGCCAGCAGCCATAATCAGGGGTACGAGCAGTACTTC.